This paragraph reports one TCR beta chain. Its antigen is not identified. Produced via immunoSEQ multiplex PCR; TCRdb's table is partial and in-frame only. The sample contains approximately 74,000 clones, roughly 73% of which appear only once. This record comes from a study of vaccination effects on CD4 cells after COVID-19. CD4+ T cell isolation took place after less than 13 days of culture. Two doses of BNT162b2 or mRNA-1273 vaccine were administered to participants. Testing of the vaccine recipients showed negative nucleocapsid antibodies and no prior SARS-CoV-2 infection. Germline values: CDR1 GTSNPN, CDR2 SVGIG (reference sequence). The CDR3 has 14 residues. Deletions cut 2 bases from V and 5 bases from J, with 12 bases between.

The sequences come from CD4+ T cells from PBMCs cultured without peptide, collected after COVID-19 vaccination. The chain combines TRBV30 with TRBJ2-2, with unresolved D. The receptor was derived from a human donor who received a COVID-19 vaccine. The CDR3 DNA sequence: TGTGCCTGGAGTCGTGTTACTACGACCGGGGAGCTGTTTTTT. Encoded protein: CAWSRVTTTGELFF.